The next 28 T cell receptor beta chains were all read from a single sample in a study of T cell responses to AZD1222 COVID-19 vaccine. Some clones are missing from TCRdb's copy, which holds only in-frame ones; the method was immunoSEQ multiplex PCR. The data show 100,000 to 150,000 clones, roughly 90% seen once. Sequencing used peripheral blood, obtained on day 0 of AZD1222 vaccination. These receptors originate from an adult in good health.

This clone has only one observation. The V call is TRBV28, the J call TRBJ1-6, with unresolved D. Germline V gives CDR1 MDHEN, CDR2 SYDVKM. V lost 3 bases, J lost 5 bases, and 17 bases lay in between. The length of the CDR3 is 17 residues. The CDR3 here is CASSFPPWTENNSPLHF. The CDR3 DNA follows: TGTGCCAGCAGTTTTCCACCTTGGACGGAAAATAATTCACCCCTCCACTTT.

The chain joins TRBV27 to TRBJ1-1; 7 nucleotides match TRBD1. From germline, CDR1 is MNHEY and CDR2 SMNVEV (reference sequence). CDR3 length equals 16 residues. Trimming cost V 4 bases and J 4 bases; bases outside gene matches: 12. In nucleotides, the CDR3 is TGTGCCAGCAGTTCCGCCCCCGACAGGGTCCCCACTGAAGCTTTCTTT. Translating gives CASSSAPDRVPTEAFF.

The V call is TRBV24-1, the J call TRBJ2-5; weak D call: TRBD1 (5 bases). V lost 3 bases, J lost 1 base, and 11 bases lay in between. Germline CDR1 reads KGHDR; CDR2 reads SFDVKD. The CDR3 has 15 amino acids. This CDR3 reads CATSDPTGVQETQYF. The CDR3 bases are TGTGCCACCAGTGATCCCACAGGAGTCCAAGAGACCCAGTACTTC.

CDR3 region: CASTRLAGVRNEQFF. The CDR3 nucleotides are TGTGCCAGCACCCGACTAGCGGGAGTAAGGAATGAGCAGTTCTTC. The V and J genes are TRBV7-3 and TRBJ2-1; 12 bases are a match to TRBD2. J gave up 7 bases and V 7 bases, and 8 bases lay outside the gene matches. This CDR3 comprises 15 residues. The germline V gene encodes CDR1 SGHTA and CDR2 FQGTGA.

The V and J genes are TRBV19 and TRBJ2-7; 13 bases are shared with TRBD2. Germline V gene sequence: CDR1 LNHDA, CDR2 SQIVND (reference sequence). The CDR3 covers 17 residues. J was trimmed by 3 bases and V by 5 bases; bases with no gene match: 10. CDR3 amino acids: CASSPGTSGISDYEQYF. CDR3 DNA sequence: TGTGCCAGTAGTCCCGGGACTAGCGGGATCAGCGACTACGAGCAGTACTTC. The full variable domain, its missing parts supplied by reference TRBV19 and TRBJ2-7, is DGGITQSPKYLFRKEGQNVTLSCEQNLNHDAMYWYRQDPGQGLRLIYYSQIVNDFQKGDIAEGYSVSREKKESFPLTVTSAQKNPTAFYLCASSPGTSGISDYEQYFGPGTRLTVT.

The rearrangement links TRBV5-6 to TRBJ1-5, with a possible D match to TRBD1 (5 bases). Germline V gene sequence: CDR1 SGHDT, CDR2 YYEEEE. CDR3 length equals 16 residues. V lost 4 bases and J 6 bases, leaving 20 bases between the germline ends. CDR3 bases: TGTGCCAGCAGCCTAAGGGGACCGAGAGATACTCAGCCCCAGCATTTT. This encodes CASSLRGPRDTQPQHF.

This clone was seen a single time. This chain joins TRBV7-3 and TRBJ2-2; D uncertain. The V gene lost 1 base and the J gene lost 7 bases, with 7 bases spanning the gap. The CDR3 contains 13 residues. Germline-derived CDR1 and CDR2 are SGHTA and FQGTGA. The DNA of the CDR3 is TGTGCCAGCAGCTTAAGCCGACTCGGGGAGCTGTTTTTT. Its protein is CASSLSRLGELFF. The full variable domain, with the rest looked up from reference TRBV7-3 and TRBJ2-2, is GAGVSQTPSNKVTEKGKYVELRCDPISGHTALYWYRQSLGQGPEFLIYFQGTGAADDSGLPNDRFFAVRPEGSVSTLKIQRTERGDSAVYLCASSLSRLGELFFGEGSRLTVL.

V and J are TRBV19 and TRBJ1-2; D may be TRBD1 (5 bases). V was trimmed by 3 bases and J by 8 bases, leaving 19 bases between them. There are 15 residues in the CDR3. The germline V gene encodes CDR1 LNHDA and CDR2 SQIVND (reference sequence). The CDR3 nucleotides read TGTGCCAGTAGTATTGGCGGCATGCGATCAGGGGGCTACACCTTC. Translation gives CASSIGGMRSGGYTF.

V is TRBV5-6 and J is TRBJ2-1; the D is unclear. V was cut by 0 bases and J by 2 bases, with 3 bases left in between. Looked up from germline, CDR1 is SGHDT and CDR2 is YYEEEE. This CDR3 contains 13 residues. CDR3 sequence reads: CASSLVPYNEQFF. The CDR3 region has the DNA TGTGCCAGCAGCTTGGTGCCCTACAATGAGCAGTTCTTC.

This clone was found a few times. The chain links TRBV27 to TRBJ1-1; tentatively, D is TRBD1 (6 bases). There are 14 residues in the CDR3. The germline CDR1 and CDR2 sequences are MNHEY and SMNVEV (reference sequence). The V end lost 8 bases, the J end lost 9 bases, and 22 bases lay between the germline ends. This CDR3 is CASSERGAEAQAFF. CDR3 sequence (DNA): TGTGCCAGCTCAGAGCGGGGGGCGGAGGCGCAAGCTTTCTTT.

To note about this clone: An end of the junction differs from the germline gene, which may be a read error. The chain links TRBV14 to TRBJ2-1; TRBD1 agrees at 9 bases. The CDR3 covers 14 residues. Germline V gives CDR1 SGHDN, CDR2 FVKESK. Here the CDR3 reads CANSHWTGANEQFF. In DNA form, the CDR3 reads TGTGCCAACAGCCATTGGACAGGGGCGAATGAGCAGTTCTTC. The entire variable domain, with the rest obtained from reference TRBV14 and TRBJ2-1, is as follows: EAGVTQFPSHSVIEKGQTVTLRCDPISGHDNLYWYRRVMGKEIKFLLHFVKESKQDESGMPNNRFLAERTGGTYSTLKVQPAELEDSGVYFCANSHWTGANEQFFGPGTRLTVL.

The chain recombines TRBV27 with TRBJ2-5, with 8 bases aligning to TRBD1. Germline V gene sequence: CDR1 MNHEY, CDR2 SMNVEV (reference sequence). The CDR3 spans 14 residues. Trimming cost V 1 base and J 5 bases; bases outside gene matches: 3. CDR3 residues: CASSLYRGAETQYF. For the CDR3, the DNA is TGTGCCAGCAGTTTATACAGGGGGGCGGAGACCCAGTACTTC.

This chain links TRBV5-4 with TRBJ1-4; no clear D. Per germline, CDR1 SGHNT and CDR2 YYREEE (reference sequence). V was pared by 3 bases and J by 3 bases, with 27 bases between. The CDR3 spans 20 residues. Here the CDR3 DNA reads TGTGCCAGCAGCTGGCCCCAATGGCCAGCCGGTCCTTCATCTAATGAAAAACTGTTTTTT. Translation: CASSWPQWPAGPSSNEKLFF.

The V gene is TRBV7-3, the J gene TRBJ1-1; D might be TRBD1 (5 bases). Germline V gene sequence: CDR1 SGHTA, CDR2 FQGTGA. This CDR3 is 16 amino acids long. The V end was cut by 2 bases, the J end by 4 bases, with 17 bases between. CDR3 loop: CASSLLTHRGGTEAFF. The CDR3 bases are TGTGCCAGCAGCTTACTGACCCACCGGGGGGGCACTGAAGCTTTCTTT. Full variable domain (outside the CDR3, taken from reference TRBV7-3 and TRBJ1-1): GAGVSQTPSNKVTEKGKYVELRCDPISGHTALYWYRQSLGQGPEFLIYFQGTGAADDSGLPNDRFFAVRPEGSVSTLKIQRTERGDSAVYLCASSLLTHRGGTEAFFGQGTRLTVV.

The chain uses TRBV7-6 and TRBJ2-6, with a weak D call TRBD1 (5 bases). V lost 2 bases and J 0 bases, leaving 17 bases between the germline ends. This CDR3 comprises 19 residues. The germline V gene has CDR1 SGHVS and CDR2 FNYEAQ. CDR3 loop: CASSLYGRQRDSGANVLTF. The DNA for the CDR3 is TGTGCCAGCAGCTTATATGGACGACAGAGAGACTCTGGGGCCAACGTCCTGACTTTC.

The chain has TRBV25-1 and TRBJ2-1; 8 bases map to TRBD2. This CDR3 is 13 amino acids long. The V gene end was trimmed by 6 bases and the J gene end by 4 bases; junction bases not matched to a gene: 2. Germline V gene lookup returns CDR1 MGHDK and CDR2 SYGVNS. The CDR3 DNA follows: TGTGCCAGCAGGGGCGGGGGGTACAATGAGCAGTTCTTC. Translating it yields CASRGGGYNEQFF.

The J gene is TRBJ1-2, the V gene TRBV27, with TRBD1 as a possible D gene (5 bases). Per the germline V gene, CDR1 is MNHEY and CDR2 is SMNVEV (reference sequence). V lost 5 bases and J lost 4, with 5 bases in between. The CDR3 sequence is 11 residues long. CDR3 sequence reads: CASSQGYGYTF. The CDR3 nucleotides are TGTGCCAGCAGTCAGGGCTATGGCTACACCTTC.

This chain connects TRBV11-2 to TRBJ2-5; 7 nucleotides align to TRBD1. With V trimmed by 5 bases and J by 1 base, 4 bases remained unmatched. CDR1 SGHAT and CDR2 FQNNGV come from the germline V gene. The CDR3 has 14 amino acids. This CDR3 is CASSRRDSQETQYF. For the CDR3, the DNA is TGTGCCAGCAGCCGCCGGGACAGCCAAGAGACCCAGTACTTC.

The chain couples TRBV28 to TRBJ1-1; D may be TRBD1 (5 bases). Deletions cut 3 bases from V and 3 bases from J, with 14 bases between. CDR1 is MDHEN, CDR2 SYDVKM, per germline. The CDR3 extends over 15 amino acids. The CDR3 nucleotides are TGTGCCAGCAGTTTGCTAGGGGTGGCGGACACTGAAGCTTTCTTT. Translation gives CASSLLGVADTEAFF.

J is TRBJ2-1 and V is TRBV19; tentatively, D is TRBD1 (6 bases). V lost 6 bases and J 0 bases, leaving 15 bases between the germline ends. Germline CDR1 and CDR2: LNHDA and SQIVND (reference sequence). The CDR3 length is 16 residues. Here the CDR3 DNA reads TGTGCCAGTAGGGGGATGGGGGCGACCTCCTACAATGAGCAGTTCTTC. Protein product: CASRGMGATSYNEQFF.

This clone was observed a few times. The V gene is TRBV28, the J gene TRBJ2-5; D is possibly TRBD2 (6 bases). Trimming removed 6 bases at V and 1 base at J, with 9 bases between. The CDR3 length is 13 residues. Germline V gene sequence: CDR1 MDHEN, CDR2 SYDVKM. DNA of the CDR3: TGTGCCAGCAGGCGGAGGGTCCAAGAGACCCAGTACTTC. The encoded protein is CASRRRVQETQYF.

The J gene is TRBJ1-3, the V gene TRBV5-1; possibly TRBD1 for D (5 bases). V lost 2 bases to trimming and J lost 0 bases, with 6 bases between them. Germline V gene data show CDR1 as SGHRS and CDR2 as YFSETQ. The CDR3 totals 14 residues. The CDR3 nucleotides are TGCGCCAGCAGCTTACAGGCCTCTGGAAACACCATATATTTT. Its protein product is CASSLQASGNTIYF.

This clone was observed once. V usage is TRBV28 and J usage is TRBJ2-1; D might be TRBD1 (6 bases). The CDR3 consists of 11 residues. Trimming took 9 bases from V and 10 from J, leaving 13 bases between them. Per the germline V gene, CDR1 is MDHEN and CDR2 is SYDVKM. CDR3 protein: CASQQRGEQFF. The DNA of the CDR3 is TGTGCCAGTCAGCAGAGGGGGGAGCAGTTCTTC.

This rearrangement joins TRBV27 to TRBJ1-1, with unresolved D. Deletions cut 9 bases from V and 3 bases from J, with 20 bases between. CDR1 is MNHEY, CDR2 SMNVEV, per germline (reference sequence). The CDR3 is 15 amino acids. In DNA, the CDR3 is TGTGCCAGTTTACCGTGGGGTTTGGGTGACACTGAAGCTTTCTTT. This translates into CASLPWGLGDTEAFF.

V is TRBV28 and J is TRBJ1-4; perhaps TRBD1 as D (6 bases). This CDR3 is 14 amino acids long. Per the germline V gene, CDR1 is MDHEN and CDR2 is SYDVKM. Trimming stripped 6 bases from V and 7 bases from J, with 15 bases between. CDR3 amino acids: CASRKHRVGEKLFF. CDR3 nucleotides: TGTGCCAGCAGAAAACACAGGGTGGGTGAAAAACTGTTTTTT.

Details on this clone: Germline and junction disagree at one end, which may indicate a read error. This chain links TRBV18 with TRBJ2-7; 14 bases align to TRBD2. Germline V gene data show CDR1 as KGHSH and CDR2 as LQKENI. CDR3 length equals 15 residues. The CDR3 spells CASSPPGLAGAQEIF. CDR3 bases: TGTGCCAGCTCACCTCCGGGACTAGCGGGGGCCCAGGAGATCTTC.

The chain is built from TRBV11-2 and TRBJ2-5; D gene unclear. The CDR3 is made up of 11 amino acids. V dropped 7 bases and J dropped 5 bases, with 8 bases sitting between them. Looked up from germline, CDR1 is SGHAT and CDR2 is FQNNGV. The CDR3 loop is CASTQSETQYF. In nucleotides, the CDR3 is TGTGCCAGCACCCAATCGGAGACCCAGTACTTC.

The chain carries TRBV5-4 and TRBJ2-5; 11 positions agree with TRBD2. V lost 1 base and J lost 7; bases outside the gene matches: 6. CDR1 is SGHNT, CDR2 YYREEE, per germline (reference sequence). The CDR3 loop spans 15 amino acids. CDR3 coding DNA: TGTGCCAGCAGCTTGTGGACTAGCGGGCCAGGGACCCAGTACTTC. Amino acid sequence: CASSLWTSGPGTQYF. Full variable domain (outside the CDR3, taken from reference TRBV5-4 and TRBJ2-5): ETGVTQSPTHLIKTRGQQVTLRCSSQSGHNTVSWYQQALGQGPQFIFQYYREEENGRGNFPPRFSGLQFPNYSSELNVNALELDDSALYLCASSLWTSGPGTQYFGPGTRLLVL.